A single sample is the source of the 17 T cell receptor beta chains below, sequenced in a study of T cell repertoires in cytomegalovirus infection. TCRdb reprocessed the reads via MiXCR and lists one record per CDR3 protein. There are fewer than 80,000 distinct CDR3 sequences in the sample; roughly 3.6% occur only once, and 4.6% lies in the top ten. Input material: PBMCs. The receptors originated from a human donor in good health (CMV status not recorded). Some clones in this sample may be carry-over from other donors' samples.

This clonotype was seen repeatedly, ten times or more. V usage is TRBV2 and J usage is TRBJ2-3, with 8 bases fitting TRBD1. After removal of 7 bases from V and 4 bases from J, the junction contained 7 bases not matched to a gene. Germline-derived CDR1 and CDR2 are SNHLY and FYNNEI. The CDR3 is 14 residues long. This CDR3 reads CASKDREGADTQYF. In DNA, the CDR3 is TGTGCCAGCAAGGACAGGGAAGGGGCAGATACGCAGTATTTT.

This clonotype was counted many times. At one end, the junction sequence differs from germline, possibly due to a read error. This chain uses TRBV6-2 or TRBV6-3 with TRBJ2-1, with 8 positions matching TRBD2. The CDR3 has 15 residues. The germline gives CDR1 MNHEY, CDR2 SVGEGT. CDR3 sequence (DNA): TGTGCTAGCAGTGATCTAGCGGGTGCCTACAATGAGCAGTTCTTC. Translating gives CASSDLAGAYNEQFF.

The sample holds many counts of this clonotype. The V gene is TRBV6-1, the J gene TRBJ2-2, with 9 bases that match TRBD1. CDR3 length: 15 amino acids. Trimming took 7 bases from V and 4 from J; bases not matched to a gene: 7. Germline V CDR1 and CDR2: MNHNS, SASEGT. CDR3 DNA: TGTGCCAGCACCAACCCGACAGGGGGCACCGGGGAGCTGTTTTTT. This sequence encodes CASTNPTGGTGELFF.

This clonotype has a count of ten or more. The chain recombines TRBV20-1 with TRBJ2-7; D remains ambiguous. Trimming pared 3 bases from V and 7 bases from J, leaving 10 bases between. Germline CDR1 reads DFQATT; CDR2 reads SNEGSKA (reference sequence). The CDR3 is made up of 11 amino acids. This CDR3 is CSASLGSEQYF. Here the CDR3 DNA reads TGCAGTGCTAGTTTAGGTTCGGAGCAGTACTTC.

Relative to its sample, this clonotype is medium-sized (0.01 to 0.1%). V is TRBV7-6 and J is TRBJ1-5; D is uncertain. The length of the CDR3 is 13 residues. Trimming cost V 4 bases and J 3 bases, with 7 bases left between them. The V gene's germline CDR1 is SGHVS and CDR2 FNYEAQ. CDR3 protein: CASSSQYNQPQHF. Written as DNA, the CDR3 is TGTGCCAGCAGCTCACAGTACAATCAGCCCCAGCATTTT. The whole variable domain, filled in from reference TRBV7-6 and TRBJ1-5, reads GAGVSQSPRYKVTKRGQDVALRCDPISGHVSLYWYRQALGQGPEFLTYFNYEAQQDKSGLPNDRFSAERPEGSISTLTIQRTEQRDSAMYRCASSSQYNQPQHFGDGTRLSIL.

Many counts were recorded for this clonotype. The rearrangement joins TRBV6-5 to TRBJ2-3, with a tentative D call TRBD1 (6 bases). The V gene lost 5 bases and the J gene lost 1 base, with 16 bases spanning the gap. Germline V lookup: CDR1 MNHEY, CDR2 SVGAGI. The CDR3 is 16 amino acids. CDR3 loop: CASSVRSAGGTDTQYF. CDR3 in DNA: TGTGCCAGCAGTGTGCGAAGCGCAGGGGGCACAGATACGCAGTATTTT.

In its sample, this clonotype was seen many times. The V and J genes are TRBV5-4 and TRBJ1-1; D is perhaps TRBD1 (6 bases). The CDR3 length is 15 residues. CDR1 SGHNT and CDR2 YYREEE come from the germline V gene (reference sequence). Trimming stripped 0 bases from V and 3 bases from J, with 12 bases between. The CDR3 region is CASSLGGPGDTEAFF. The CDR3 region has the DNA TGTGCCAGCAGCTTGGGGGGGCCGGGGGACACTGAAGCTTTCTTT.

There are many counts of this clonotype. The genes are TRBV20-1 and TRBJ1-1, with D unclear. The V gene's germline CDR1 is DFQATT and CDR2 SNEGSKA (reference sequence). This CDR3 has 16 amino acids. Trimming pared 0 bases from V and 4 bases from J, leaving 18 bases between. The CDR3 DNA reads TGCAGTGCTAGAGAAGGCTTTTACAGTTCGAGCACTGAAGCTTTCTTT. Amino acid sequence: CSAREGFYSSSTEAFF.

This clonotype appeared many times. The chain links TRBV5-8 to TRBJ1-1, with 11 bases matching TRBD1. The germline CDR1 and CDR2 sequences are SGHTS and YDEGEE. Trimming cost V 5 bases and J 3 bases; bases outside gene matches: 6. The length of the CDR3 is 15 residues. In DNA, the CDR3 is TGTGCCAGCAGGGGACAGGGGGTAGAGTACACTGAAGCTTTCTTT. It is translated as CASRGQGVEYTEAFF.

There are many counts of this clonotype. As DNA, the CDR3 is TGCAGTGCTCCTAAAGGGGGTAGGAATCAGCCCCAGCATTTT. It yields the protein CSAPKGGRNQPQHF. The rearrangement links TRBV20-1 to TRBJ1-5; tentatively, D is TRBD1 (6 bases). Germline assignment: CDR1 DFQATT and CDR2 SNEGSKA (reference sequence). This CDR3 comprises 14 residues. V was pared by 5 bases and J by 4 bases, with 15 bases between.

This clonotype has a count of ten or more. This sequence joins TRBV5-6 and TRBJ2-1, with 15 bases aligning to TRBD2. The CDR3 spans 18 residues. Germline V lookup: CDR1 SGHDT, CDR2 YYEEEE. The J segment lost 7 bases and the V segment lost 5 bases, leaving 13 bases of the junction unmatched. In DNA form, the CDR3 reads TGTGCCAGCAGTTTTTCATCGGGACTAGCGGGGGGTATGAATGAGCAGTTCTTC. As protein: CASSFSSGLAGGMNEQFF.

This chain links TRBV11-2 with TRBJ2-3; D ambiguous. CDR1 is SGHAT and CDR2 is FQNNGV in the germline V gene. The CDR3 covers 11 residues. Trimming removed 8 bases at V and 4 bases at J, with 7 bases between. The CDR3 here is CASLGSDTQYF. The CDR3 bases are TGTGCCAGCTTAGGTTCAGATACGCAGTATTTT.

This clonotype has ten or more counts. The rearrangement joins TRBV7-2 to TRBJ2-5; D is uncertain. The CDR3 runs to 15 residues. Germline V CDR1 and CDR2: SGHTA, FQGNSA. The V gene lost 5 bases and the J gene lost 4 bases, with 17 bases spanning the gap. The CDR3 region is CASSPLFLGIETQYF. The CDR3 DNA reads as TGTGCCAGCAGCCCCCTGTTCCTGGGGATAGAGACCCAGTACTTC.

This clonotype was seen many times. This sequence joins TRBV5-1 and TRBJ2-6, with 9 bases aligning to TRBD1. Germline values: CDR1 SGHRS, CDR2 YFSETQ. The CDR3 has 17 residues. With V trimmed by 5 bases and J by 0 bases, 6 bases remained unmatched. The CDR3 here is CASRTGTGLSGANVLTF. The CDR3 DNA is TGCGCCAGCAGAACCGGGACAGGGCTCTCTGGGGCCAACGTCCTGACTTTC.

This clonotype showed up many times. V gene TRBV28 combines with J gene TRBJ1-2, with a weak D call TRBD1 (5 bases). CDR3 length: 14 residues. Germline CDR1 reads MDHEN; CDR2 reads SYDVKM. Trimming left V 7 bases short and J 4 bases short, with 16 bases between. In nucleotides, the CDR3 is TGTGCCAGCACATCGGGTCAGGGTTCCTATGGCTACACCTTC. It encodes CASTSGQGSYGYTF.

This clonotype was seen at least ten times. CDR3 nucleotide sequence: TGTGCCAGCAGCCCGGGACAGGGCTCCTACAATGAGCAGTTCTTC. It specifies CASSPGQGSYNEQFF. This chain uses TRBV7-2 with TRBJ2-1; 9 bases map to TRBD1. Germline V gene lookup returns CDR1 SGHTA and CDR2 FQGNSA. V was pared by 5 bases and J by 0 bases, with 2 bases of the junction left unmatched. The CDR3 extends over 15 amino acids.

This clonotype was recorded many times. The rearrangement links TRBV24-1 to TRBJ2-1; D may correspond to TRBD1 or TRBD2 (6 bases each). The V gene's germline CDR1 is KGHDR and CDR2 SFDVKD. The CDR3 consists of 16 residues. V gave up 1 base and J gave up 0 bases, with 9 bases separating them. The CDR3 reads CATSDLGGTSYNEQFF. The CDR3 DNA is TGTGCCACCAGTGATTTAGGGGGGACCTCCTACAATGAGCAGTTCTTC.